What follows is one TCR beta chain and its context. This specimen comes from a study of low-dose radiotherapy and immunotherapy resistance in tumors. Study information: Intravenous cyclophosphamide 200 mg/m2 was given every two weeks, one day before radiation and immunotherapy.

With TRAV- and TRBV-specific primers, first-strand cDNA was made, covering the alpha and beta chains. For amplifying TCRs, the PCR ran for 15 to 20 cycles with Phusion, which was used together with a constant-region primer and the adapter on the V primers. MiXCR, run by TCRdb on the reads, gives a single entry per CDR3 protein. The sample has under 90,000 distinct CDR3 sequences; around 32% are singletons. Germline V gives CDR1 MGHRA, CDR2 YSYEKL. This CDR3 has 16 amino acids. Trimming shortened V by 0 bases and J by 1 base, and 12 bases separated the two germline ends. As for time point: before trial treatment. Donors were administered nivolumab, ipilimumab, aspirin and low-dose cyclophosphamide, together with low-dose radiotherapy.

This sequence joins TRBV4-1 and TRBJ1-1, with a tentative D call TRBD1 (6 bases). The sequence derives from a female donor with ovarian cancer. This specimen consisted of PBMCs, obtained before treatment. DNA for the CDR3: TGCGCCAGCAGCCAAGATTTGGGGGGCTGGAACACTGAAGCTTTCTTT. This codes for CASSQDLGGWNTEAFF.